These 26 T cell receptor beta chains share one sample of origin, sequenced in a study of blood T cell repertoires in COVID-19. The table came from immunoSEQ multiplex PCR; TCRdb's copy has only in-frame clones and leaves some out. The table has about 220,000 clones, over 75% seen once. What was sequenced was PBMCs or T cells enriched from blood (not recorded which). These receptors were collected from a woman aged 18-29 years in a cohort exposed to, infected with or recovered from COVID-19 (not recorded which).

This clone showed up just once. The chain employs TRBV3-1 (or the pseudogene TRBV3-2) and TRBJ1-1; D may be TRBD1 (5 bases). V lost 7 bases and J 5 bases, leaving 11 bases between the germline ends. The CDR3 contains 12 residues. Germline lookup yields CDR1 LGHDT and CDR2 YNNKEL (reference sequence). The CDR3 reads CASKQVGTEAFF. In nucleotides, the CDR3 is TGTGCCAGCAAACAGGTCGGAACTGAAGCTTTCTTT.

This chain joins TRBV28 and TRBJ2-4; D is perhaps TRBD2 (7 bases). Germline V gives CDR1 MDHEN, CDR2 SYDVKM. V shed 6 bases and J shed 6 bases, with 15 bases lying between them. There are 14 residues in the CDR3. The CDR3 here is CASSSGGRTNIQYF. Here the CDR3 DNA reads TGTGCCAGCAGCTCCGGGGGGCGGACAAACATTCAGTACTTC.

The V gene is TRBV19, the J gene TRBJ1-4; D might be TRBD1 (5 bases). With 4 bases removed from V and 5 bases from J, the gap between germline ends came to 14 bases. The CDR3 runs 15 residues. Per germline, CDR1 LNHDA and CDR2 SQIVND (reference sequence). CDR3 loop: CASSNQGLGNEKLFF. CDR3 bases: TGTGCCAGTAGTAACCAGGGTCTCGGGAATGAAAAACTGTTTTTT.

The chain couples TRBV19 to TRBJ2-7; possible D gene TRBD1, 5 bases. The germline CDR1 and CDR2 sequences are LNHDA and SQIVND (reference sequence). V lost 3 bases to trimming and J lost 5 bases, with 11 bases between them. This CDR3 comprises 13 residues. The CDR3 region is CASSMIGVNEQYF. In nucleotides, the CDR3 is TGTGCCAGTAGTATGATAGGGGTTAACGAGCAGTACTTC.

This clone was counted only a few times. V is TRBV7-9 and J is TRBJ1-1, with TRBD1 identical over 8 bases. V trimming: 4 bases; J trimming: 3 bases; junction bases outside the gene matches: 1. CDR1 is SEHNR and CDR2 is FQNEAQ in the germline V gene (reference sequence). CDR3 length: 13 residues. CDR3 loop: CASSSQGDTEAFF. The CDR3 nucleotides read TGTGCCAGCAGCTCACAGGGGGACACTGAAGCTTTCTTT.

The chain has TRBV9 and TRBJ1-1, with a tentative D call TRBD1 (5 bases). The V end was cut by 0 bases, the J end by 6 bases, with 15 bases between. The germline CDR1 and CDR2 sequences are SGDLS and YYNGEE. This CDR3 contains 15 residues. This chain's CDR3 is CASSVGTLPVSEAFF. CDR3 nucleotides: TGTGCCAGCAGCGTAGGGACACTCCCTGTCTCTGAAGCTTTCTTT.

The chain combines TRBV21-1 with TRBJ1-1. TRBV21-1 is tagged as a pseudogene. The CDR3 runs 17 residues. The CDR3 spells CASSKLIGEDNNTEAFF. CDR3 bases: TGTGCCAGCAGCAAATTGATCGGGGAAGATAACAACACTGAAGCTTTCTTT.

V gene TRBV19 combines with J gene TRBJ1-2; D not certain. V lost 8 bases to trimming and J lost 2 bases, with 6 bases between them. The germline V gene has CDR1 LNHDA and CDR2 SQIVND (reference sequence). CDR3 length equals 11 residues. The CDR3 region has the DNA TGTGCCAGTGCGGAGAACTATGGCTACACCTTC. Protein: CASAENYGYTF. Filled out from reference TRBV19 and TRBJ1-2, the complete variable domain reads DGGITQSPKYLFRKEGQNVTLSCEQNLNHDAMYWYRQDPGQGLRLIYYSQIVNDFQKGDIAEGYSVSREKKESFPLTVTSAQKNPTAFYLCASAENYGYTFGSGTRLTVV.

In DNA, the CDR3 is TGTGCCAGCAGCCCCAGGGACAGGGGGGTCTACGAGCAGTACTTC. It encodes CASSPRDRGVYEQYF. The V call is TRBV5-6, the J call TRBJ2-7; TRBD1 aligns across 11 bases. Germline V gives CDR1 SGHDT, CDR2 YYEEEE. The CDR3 sequence is 15 residues long. The junction had 6 bases not matched to a gene; V was cut back by 4 bases and J by 3 bases.

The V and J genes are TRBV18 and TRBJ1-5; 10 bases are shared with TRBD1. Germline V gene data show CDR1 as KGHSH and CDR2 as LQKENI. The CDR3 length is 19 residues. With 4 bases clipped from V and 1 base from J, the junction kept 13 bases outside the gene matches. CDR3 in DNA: TGTGCCAGCTCACACTCTCACCCGGGACAGGGGTCGAGCAATCAGCCCCAGCATTTT. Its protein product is CASSHSHPGQGSSNQPQHF.

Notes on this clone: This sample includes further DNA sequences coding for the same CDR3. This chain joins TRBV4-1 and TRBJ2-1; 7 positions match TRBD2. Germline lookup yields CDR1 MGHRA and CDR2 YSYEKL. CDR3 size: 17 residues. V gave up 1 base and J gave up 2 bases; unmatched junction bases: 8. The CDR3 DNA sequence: TGCGCCAGCAGCCAAGGCCTCACGGGGGGAACCTACAATGAGCAGTTCTTC. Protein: CASSQGLTGGTYNEQFF.

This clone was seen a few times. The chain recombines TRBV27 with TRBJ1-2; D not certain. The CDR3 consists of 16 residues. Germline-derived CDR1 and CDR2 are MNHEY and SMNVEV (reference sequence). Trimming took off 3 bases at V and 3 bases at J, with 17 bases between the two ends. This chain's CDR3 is CASSLKGRNGDYGYTF. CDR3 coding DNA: TGTGCCAGCAGTTTGAAAGGACGCAACGGGGACTATGGCTACACCTTC.

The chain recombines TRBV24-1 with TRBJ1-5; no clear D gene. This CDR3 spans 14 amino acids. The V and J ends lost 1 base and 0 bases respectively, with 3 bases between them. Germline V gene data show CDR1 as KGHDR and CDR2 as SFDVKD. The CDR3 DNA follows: TGTGCCACCAGTGATTTTAGTAGCAATCAGCCCCAGCATTTT. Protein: CATSDFSSNQPQHF.

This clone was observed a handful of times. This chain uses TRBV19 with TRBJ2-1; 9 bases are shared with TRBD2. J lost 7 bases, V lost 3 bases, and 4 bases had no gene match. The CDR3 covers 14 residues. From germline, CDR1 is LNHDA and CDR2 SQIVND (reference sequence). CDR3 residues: CASSIRTSVNEQFF. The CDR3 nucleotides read TGTGCCAGTAGTATTCGGACTAGCGTAAATGAGCAGTTCTTC. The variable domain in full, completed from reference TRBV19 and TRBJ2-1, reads DGGITQSPKYLFRKEGQNVTLSCEQNLNHDAMYWYRQDPGQGLRLIYYSQIVNDFQKGDIAEGYSVSREKKESFPLTVTSAQKNPTAFYLCASSIRTSVNEQFFGPGTRLTVL.

The CDR3 sequence: CASSQQGTNEKLFF. Here the CDR3 DNA reads TGTGCCAGCAGTCAACAGGGAACTAATGAAAAACTGTTTTTT. The chain joins TRBV27 to TRBJ1-4, with D possibly being TRBD1 (6 bases). Germline CDR1 MNHEY, CDR2 SMNVEV (reference sequence). The CDR3 contains 14 residues. Trimming stripped 5 bases from V and 1 base from J, with 8 bases between. Complete variable domain (other parts from reference TRBV27 and TRBJ1-4): EAQVTQNPRYLITVTGKKLTVTCSQNMNHEYMSWYRQDPGLGLRQIYYSMNVEVTDKGDVPEGYKVSRKEKRNFPLILESPSPNQTSLYFCASSQQGTNEKLFFGSGTQLSVL.

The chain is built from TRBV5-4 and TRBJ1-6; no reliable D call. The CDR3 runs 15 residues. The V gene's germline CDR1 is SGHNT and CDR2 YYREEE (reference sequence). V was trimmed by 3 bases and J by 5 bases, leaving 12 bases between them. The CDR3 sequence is CASSYIIGDNSPLHF. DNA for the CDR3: TGTGCCAGCAGCTACATTATAGGAGATAATTCACCCCTCCACTTT. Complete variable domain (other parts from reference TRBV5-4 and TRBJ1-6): ETGVTQSPTHLIKTRGQQVTLRCSSQSGHNTVSWYQQALGQGPQFIFQYYREEENGRGNFPPRFSGLQFPNYSSELNVNALELDDSALYLCASSYIIGDNSPLHFGNGTRLTVT.

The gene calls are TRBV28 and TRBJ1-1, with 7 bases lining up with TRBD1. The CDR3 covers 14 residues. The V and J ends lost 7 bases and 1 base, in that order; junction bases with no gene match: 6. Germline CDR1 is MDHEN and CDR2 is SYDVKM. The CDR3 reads CASNTGTENTEAFF. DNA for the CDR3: TGTGCCAGCAATACAGGGACAGAGAACACTGAAGCTTTCTTT.

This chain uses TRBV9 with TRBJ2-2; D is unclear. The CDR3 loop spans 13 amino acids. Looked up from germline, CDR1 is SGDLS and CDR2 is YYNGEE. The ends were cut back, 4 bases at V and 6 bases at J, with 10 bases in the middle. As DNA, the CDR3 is TGTGCCAGCAGCCCAAGAGTATCCGGGGAGCTGTTTTTT. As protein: CASSPRVSGELFF. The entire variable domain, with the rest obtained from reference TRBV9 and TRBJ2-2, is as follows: DSGVTQTPKHLITATGQRVTLRCSPRSGDLSVYWYQQSLDQGLQFLIQYYNGEERAKGNILERFSAQQFPDLHSELNLSSLELGDSALYFCASSPRVSGELFFGEGSRLTVL.

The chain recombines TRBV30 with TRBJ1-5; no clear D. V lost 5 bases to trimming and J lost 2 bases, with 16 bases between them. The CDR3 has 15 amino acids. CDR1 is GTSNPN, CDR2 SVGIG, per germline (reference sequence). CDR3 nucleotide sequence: TGTGCCTGGGAGCGCCGGGGTGGCGGCAATCAGCCCCAGCATTTT. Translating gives CAWERRGGGNQPQHF.

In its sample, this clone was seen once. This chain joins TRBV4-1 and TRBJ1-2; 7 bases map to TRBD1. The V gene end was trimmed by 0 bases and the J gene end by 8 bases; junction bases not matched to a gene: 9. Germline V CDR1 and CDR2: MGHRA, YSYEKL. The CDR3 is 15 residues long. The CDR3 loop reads CASSQDEEGAGGYTF. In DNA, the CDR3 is TGCGCCAGCAGCCAAGATGAGGAGGGGGCGGGAGGCTACACCTTC.

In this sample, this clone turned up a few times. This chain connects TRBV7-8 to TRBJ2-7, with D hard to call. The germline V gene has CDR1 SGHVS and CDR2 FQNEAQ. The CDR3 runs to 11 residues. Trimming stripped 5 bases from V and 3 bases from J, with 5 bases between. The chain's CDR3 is CASSGSYEQYF. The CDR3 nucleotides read TGTGCCAGCAGCGGTAGCTACGAGCAGTACTTC. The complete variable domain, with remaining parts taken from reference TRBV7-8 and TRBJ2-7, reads GAGVSQSPRYKVAKRGQDVALRCDPISGHVSLFWYQQALGQGPEFLTYFQNEAQLDKSGLPSDRFFAERPEGSVSTLKIQRTQQEDSAVYLCASSGSYEQYFGPGTRLTVT.

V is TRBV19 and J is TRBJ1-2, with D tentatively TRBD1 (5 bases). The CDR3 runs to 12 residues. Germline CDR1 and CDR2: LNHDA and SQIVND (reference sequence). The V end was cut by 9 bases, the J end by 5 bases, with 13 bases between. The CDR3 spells CASAKTEYGYTF. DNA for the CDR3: TGTGCCAGCGCCAAGACAGAATATGGCTACACCTTC.

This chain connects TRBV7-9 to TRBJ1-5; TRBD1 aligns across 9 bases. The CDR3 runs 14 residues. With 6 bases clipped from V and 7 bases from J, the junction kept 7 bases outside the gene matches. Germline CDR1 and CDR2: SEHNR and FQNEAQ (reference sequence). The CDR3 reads CASSRTGEGQPQHF. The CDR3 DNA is TGTGCCAGCAGTCGGACAGGGGAAGGGCAGCCCCAGCATTTT.

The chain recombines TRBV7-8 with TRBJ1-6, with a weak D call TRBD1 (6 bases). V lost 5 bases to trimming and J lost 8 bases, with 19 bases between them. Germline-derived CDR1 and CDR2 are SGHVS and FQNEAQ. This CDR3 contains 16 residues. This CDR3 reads CASSLNRVLGHSPLHF. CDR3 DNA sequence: TGTGCCAGCAGCCTGAACAGGGTCTTGGGGCATTCACCCCTCCACTTT. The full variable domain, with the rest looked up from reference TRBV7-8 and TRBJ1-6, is GAGVSQSPRYKVAKRGQDVALRCDPISGHVSLFWYQQALGQGPEFLTYFQNEAQLDKSGLPSDRFFAERPEGSVSTLKIQRTQQEDSAVYLCASSLNRVLGHSPLHFGNGTRLTVT.

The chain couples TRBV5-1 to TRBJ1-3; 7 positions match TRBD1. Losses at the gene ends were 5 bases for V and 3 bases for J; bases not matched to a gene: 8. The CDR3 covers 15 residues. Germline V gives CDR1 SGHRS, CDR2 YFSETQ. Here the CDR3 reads CASSVSGGVGNTIYF. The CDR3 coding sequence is TGCGCCAGCAGTGTTTCAGGGGGAGTTGGAAACACCATATATTTT.

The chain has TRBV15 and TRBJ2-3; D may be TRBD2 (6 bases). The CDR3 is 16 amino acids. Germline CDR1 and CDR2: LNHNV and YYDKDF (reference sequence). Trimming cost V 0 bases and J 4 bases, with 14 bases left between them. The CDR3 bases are TGTGCCACCAGCAGAGATCGGCAGGCTAGCGCAGATACGCAGTATTTT. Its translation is CATSRDRQASADTQYF.